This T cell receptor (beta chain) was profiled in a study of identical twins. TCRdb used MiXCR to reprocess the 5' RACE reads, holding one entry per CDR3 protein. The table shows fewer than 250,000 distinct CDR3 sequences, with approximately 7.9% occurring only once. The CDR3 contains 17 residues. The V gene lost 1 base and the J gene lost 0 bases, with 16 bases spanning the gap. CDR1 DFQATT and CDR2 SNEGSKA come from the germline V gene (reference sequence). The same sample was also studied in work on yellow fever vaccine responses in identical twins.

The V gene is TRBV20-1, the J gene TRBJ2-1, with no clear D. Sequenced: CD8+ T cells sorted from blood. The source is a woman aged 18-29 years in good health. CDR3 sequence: CSARVRFGSSSYNEQFF. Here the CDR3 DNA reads TGCAGTGCTAGAGTTCGATTCGGATCGAGCTCCTACAATGAGCAGTTCTTC.